Listed here is a single T cell receptor beta chain. Its antigen is unknown. From the reads, TCRdb called clonotypes with MiXCR, one entry per CDR3 protein. The table records roughly 990,000 distinct CDR3 sequences, 30% to 40% of them present only once. The trim removed 2 bases at V and 3 bases at J, leaving 5 bases unmatched. CDR1 is KGHSH, CDR2 LQKENI, per germline. The CDR3 has 17 amino acids. The sample originates from a study of T cell repertoires in cytomegalovirus infection. As for the study in general: HLA-C-restricted CMV epitopes, recently identified, and well-studied HLA-B-restricted ones were used by the study. In public TCR beta signatures, there were indications of both CMV infection and matching HLA type. Study conclusions and caveats: HLA-C-restricted CMV-specific TCR beta clonotypes were dominant in the ex vivo response. There were carriers of CMV plus the relevant HLA, and cumulative public TCR beta family frequency identified them.

The source material was cultured CD8+ T cells from PBMCs, sampled from culture after CMV antigen stimulation. This TCR was recovered from a human donor in good health (CMV status not recorded). Some clones in this sample may be carry-over from other donors' samples. V gene TRBV18 combines with J gene TRBJ2-3; 13 bases agree with TRBD2. The CDR3 loop reads CASSPTSGGAWTDTQYF. For the CDR3, the DNA is TGTGCCAGCTCACCAACTAGCGGGGGGGCCTGGACAGATACGCAGTATTTT.